Reported below is one T cell receptor beta chain. Antigen unknown. RNA was extracted with the RNeasy kit, and a quantity of 0.5 to 1 ug was reverse transcribed using random hexamers. The CDR3 of TCR beta was amplified by immunoSEQ multiplex PCR across 54 Vbeta and 13 Jbeta. TCRdb reprocessed the immunoSEQ multiplex PCR reads via MiXCR and lists one record per CDR3 protein. The repertoire has some 160,000 distinct CDR3 sequences, approximately 95% of them found once; the top ten carry around 0.15%. The sample originates from a study of CD8 T cells in Susac syndrome. Study-wide results and limits: Regarding the TCR sequencing and HLA analysis, the study admitted that a relatively small number of individuals were involved.

CD8+ and CD4+ T cells from blood underwent TCR beta sequencing. The sequenced sample was CD8+ T cells from PBMCs. The receptor comes from a human donor with multiple sclerosis.

CDR3 residues: CASSPTSGGAFSNEQFF. In DNA, the CDR3 is TGTGCCAGCAGCCCGACTAGCGGGGGGGCCTTCTCAAATGAGCAGTTCTTC. The V gene is TRBV7-8, the J gene TRBJ2-1, with TRBD2 identical over 14 bases. Germline V gene data show CDR1 as SGHVS and CDR2 as FQNEAQ. Unmatched junction bases numbered 10, after V lost 5 bases and J lost 7 bases. This CDR3 is 17 amino acids long.